This TCR beta chain was retrieved from a study of spatial heterogeneity in lung cancer. Broader study findings: The study found ubiquitous expanded tumor TCRs in blood more at resection than follow-up.

The time point denotes: sample taken at primary tumor resection. Material for sequencing was whole RNA from tumor, nontumor lung or frozen PBMC, left unsorted. The V gene lost 7 bases and the J gene lost 2 bases, with 18 bases spanning the gap. The length of the CDR3 is 15 residues. Germline CDR1 and CDR2: SGHRS and YFSETQ. All TCR cDNA molecules were individually tagged with a unique molecular identifier. Via MiXCR, TCRdb re-called the 5' RACE reads, giving one row per CDR3 protein. The top ten hold less than 3.5% of the sample, which has about 53,000 distinct CDR3 sequences, more than 6.5% seen once. This clonotype was seen more than once but under ten times. What it binds is unknown.

The gene calls are TRBV5-1 and TRBJ1-2; the D is unclear. This clonotype originated in a female donor with early-stage non-small cell lung cancer. The source was PBMCs, collected at surgery. CDR3 bases: TGCGCCAGCCGGGCCGCTCCGGGAGGGAACTATGGCTACACCTTC. As protein: CASRAAPGGNYGYTF.